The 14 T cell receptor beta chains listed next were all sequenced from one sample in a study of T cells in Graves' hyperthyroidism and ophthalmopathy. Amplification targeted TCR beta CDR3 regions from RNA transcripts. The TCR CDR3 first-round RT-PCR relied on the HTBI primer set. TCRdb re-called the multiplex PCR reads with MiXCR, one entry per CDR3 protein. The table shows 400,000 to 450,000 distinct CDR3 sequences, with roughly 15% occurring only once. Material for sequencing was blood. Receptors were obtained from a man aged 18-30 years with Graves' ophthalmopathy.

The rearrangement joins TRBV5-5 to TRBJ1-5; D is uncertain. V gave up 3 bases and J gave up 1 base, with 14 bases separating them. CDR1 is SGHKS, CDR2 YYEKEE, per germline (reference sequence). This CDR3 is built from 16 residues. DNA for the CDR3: TGTGCCAGCAGCTGGGAAGGGATTAAGAGCAATCAGCCCCAGCATTTT. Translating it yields CASSWEGIKSNQPQHF.

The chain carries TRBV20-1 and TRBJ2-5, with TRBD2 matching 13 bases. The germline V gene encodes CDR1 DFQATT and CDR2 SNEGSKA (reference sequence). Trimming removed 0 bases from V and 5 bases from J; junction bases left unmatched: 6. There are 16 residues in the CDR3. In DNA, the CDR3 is TGCAGTGCTAGAGACACCGGGACTAGCGGGGTTGAGACCCAGTACTTC. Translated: CSARDTGTSGVETQYF.

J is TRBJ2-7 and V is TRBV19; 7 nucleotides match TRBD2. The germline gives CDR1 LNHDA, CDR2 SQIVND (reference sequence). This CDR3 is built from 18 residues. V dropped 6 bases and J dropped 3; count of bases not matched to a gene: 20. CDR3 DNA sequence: TGTGCCAGTAGGGGATCCGGGACTACCCATCAAGGCGTCTACGAGCAGTACTTC. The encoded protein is CASRGSGTTHQGVYEQYF.

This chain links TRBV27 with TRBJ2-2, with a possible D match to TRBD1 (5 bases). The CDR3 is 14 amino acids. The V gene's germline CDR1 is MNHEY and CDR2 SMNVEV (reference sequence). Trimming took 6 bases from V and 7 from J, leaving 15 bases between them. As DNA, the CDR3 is TGTGCCAGCAGAAGGGGCGATCAGGGCGGGGAGCTGTTTTTT. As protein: CASRRGDQGGELFF.

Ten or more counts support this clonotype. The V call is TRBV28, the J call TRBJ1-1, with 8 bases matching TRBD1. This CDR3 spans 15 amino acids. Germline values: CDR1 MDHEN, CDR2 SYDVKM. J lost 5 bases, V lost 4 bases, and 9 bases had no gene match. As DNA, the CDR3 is TGTGCCAGCAGTTCCCAGGGGGCGGGATGGACTGAAGCTTTCTTT. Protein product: CASSSQGAGWTEAFF. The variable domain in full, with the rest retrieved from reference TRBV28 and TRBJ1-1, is DVKVTQSSRYLVKRTGEKVFLECVQDMDHENMFWYRQDPGLGLRLIYFSYDVKMKEKGDIPEGYSVSREKKERFSLILESASTNQTSMYLCASSSQGAGWTEAFFGQGTRLTVV.

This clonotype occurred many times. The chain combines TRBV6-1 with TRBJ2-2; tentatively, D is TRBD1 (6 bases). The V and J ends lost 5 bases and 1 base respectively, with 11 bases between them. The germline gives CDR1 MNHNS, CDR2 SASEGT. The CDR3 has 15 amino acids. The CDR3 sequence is CASSPETGNTGELFF. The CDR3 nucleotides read TGTGCCAGCAGTCCAGAGACAGGGAACACCGGGGAGCTGTTTTTT.

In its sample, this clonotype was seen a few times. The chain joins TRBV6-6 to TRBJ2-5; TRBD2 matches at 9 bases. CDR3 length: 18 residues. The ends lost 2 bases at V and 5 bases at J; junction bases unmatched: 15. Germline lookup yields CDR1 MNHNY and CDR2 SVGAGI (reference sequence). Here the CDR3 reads CASSYPTSGGSPGETQYF. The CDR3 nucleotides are TGTGCCAGCAGTTACCCGACTAGCGGAGGATCCCCTGGGGAGACCCAGTACTTC.

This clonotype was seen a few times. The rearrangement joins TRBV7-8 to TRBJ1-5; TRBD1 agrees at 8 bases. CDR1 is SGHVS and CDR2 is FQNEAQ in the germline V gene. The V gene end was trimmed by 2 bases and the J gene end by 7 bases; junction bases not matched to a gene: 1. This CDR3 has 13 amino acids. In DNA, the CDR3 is TGTGCCAGCAGCTTAACAGGGGGGCAGCCCCAGCATTTT. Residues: CASSLTGGQPQHF.

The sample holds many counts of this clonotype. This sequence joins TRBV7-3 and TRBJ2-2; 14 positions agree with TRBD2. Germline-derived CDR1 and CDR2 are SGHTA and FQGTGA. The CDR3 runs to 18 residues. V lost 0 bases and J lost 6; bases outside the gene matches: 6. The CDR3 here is CASSLTPSGLAGAGELFF. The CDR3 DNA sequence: TGTGCCAGCAGCTTAACCCCCTCGGGACTAGCGGGAGCCGGGGAGCTGTTTTTT.

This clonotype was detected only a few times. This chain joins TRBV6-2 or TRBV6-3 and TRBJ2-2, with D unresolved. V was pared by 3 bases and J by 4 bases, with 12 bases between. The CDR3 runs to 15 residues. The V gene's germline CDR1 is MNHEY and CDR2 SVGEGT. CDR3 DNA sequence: TGTGCCAGCAGTTATAGCCCCCGGGTCACCGGGGAGCTGTTTTTT. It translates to CASSYSPRVTGELFF.

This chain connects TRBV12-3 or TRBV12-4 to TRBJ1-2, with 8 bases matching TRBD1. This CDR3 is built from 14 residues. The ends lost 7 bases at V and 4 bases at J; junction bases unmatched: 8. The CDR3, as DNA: TGTGCCAGCACCAGGACAGGGTATGGCTATGGCTACACCTTC. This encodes CASTRTGYGYGYTF.

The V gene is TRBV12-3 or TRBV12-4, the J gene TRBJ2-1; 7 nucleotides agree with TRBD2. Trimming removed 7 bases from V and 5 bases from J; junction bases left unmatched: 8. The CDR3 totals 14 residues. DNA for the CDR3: TGTGCCAGCACGGCGGGAGTAGGCGACAATGAGCAGTTCTTC. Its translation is CASTAGVGDNEQFF.

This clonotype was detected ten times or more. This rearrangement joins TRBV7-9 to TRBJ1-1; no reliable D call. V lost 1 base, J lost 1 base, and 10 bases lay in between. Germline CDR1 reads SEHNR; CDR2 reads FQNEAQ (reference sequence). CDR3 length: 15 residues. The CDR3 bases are TGTGCCAGCAGCTTAGACCTGAATGAGAACACTGAAGCTTTCTTT. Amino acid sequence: CASSLDLNENTEAFF.

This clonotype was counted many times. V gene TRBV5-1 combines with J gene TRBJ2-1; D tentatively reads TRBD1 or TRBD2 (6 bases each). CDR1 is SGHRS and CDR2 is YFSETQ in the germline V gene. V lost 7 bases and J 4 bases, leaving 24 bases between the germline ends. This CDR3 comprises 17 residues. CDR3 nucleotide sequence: TGCGCCAGCTGGAGAGGGGGGAACAGGGAACTTTACAATGAGCAGTTCTTC. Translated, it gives CASWRGGNRELYNEQFF.